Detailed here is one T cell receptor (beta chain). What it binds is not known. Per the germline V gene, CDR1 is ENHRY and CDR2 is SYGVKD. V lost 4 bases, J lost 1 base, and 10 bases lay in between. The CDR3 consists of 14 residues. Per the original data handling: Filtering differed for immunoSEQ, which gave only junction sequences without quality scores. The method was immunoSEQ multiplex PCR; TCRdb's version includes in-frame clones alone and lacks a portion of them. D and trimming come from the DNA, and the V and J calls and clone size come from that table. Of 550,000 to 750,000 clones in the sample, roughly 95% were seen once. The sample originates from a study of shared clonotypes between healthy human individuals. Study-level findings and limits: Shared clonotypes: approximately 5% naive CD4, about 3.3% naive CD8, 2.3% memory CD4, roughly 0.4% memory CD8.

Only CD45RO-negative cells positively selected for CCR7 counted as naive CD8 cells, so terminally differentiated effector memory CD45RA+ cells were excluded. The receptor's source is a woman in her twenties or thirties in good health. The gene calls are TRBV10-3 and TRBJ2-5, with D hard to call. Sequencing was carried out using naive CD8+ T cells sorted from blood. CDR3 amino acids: CAISGQETQETQYF. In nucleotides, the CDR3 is TGTGCCATCAGTGGGCAGGAGACCCAAGAGACCCAGTACTTC.